Detailed here is one T cell receptor beta chain. The record originates from a study of early stage breast cancer tumors. Data came from immunoSEQ multiplex PCR; TCRdb stores just in-frame clones and leaves some out. The data contain 55,000 to 70,000 clones, about 85% of them singletons. The CDR3 length is 17 residues. Unmatched junction bases numbered 11, after V lost 2 bases and J lost 2 bases. Germline lookup yields CDR1 KGHSH and CDR2 LQKENI. The origin of this receptor is a middle-aged person with breast cancer. The material sequenced was blood. The chain uses TRBV18 and TRBJ1-1; 7 bases are shared with TRBD1. This CDR3 is CASSPFPQTGSNTEAFF. DNA for the CDR3: TGTGCCAGCTCACCATTCCCCCAGACAGGGAGCAACACTGAAGCTTTCTTT.